This T cell receptor beta chain was sequenced for a study of T cell repertoires in cytomegalovirus infection. MiXCR was run by TCRdb on the reads, yielding one entry per CDR3 protein. The sample includes under 500,000 distinct CDR3 sequences, more than 40% of them seen just once. Trimming left V 5 bases short and J 5 bases short, with 16 bases between. Germline V lookup: CDR1 SGHTA, CDR2 FQGNSA. The CDR3 has 14 residues. Notes on this clonotype: Its target is not known.

The specimen was cultured PBMCs, collected from culture after CMV antigen stimulation. The receptor was isolated from a human donor in good health (CMV status not recorded). Some clones in this sample may be carry-over from other donors' samples. The V and J genes are TRBV7-2 and TRBJ2-7, with D possibly TRBD2 on 6 matching bases. The CDR3 spells CASSPPEGIHEQYF. The CDR3 DNA reads as TGTGCCAGCAGCCCCCCGGAGGGGATCCACGAGCAGTACTTC.